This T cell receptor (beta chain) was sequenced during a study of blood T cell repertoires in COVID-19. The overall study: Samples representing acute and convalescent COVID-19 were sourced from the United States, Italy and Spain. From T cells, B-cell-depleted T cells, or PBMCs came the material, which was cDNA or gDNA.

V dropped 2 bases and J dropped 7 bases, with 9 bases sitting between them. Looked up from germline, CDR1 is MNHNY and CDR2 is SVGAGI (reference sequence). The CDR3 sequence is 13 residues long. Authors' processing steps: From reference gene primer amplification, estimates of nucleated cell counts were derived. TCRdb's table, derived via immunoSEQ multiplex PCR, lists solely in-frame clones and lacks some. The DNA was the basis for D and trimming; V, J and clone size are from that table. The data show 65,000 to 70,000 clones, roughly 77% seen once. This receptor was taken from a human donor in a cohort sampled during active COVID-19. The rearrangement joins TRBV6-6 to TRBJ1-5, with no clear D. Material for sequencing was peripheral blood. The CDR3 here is CASSYGESQPQHF. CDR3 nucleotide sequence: TGTGCCAGCAGTTACGGGGAGTCCCAGCCCCAGCATTTT.